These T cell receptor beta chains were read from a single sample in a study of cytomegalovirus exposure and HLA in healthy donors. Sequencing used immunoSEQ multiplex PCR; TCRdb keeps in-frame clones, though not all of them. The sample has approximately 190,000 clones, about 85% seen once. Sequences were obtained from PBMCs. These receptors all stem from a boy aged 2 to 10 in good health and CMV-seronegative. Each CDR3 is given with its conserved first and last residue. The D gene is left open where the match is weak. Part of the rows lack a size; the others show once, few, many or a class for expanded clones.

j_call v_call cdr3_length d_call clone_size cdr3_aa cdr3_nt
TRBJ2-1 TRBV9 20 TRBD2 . CASSVDPLAGALSSYNEQFF TGTGCCAGCAGCGTAGACCCGCTAGCGGGGGCTTTAAGCTCCTACAATGAGCAGTTCTTC
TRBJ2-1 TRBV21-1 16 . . CAREGLTSGTNNEQFF TGTGCCAGAGAGGGGTTAACTAGCGGGACAAACAATGAGCAGTTCTTC
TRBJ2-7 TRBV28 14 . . CASSRDYRSYEQYF TGTGCCAGCAGCCGCGACTACCGCTCCTACGAGCAGTACTTC
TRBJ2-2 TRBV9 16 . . CASSPQQGRVTGELFF TGTGCCAGCAGCCCTCAACAGGGACGGGTTACCGGGGAGCTGTTTTTT
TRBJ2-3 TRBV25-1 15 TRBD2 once CASSRTSGDTDTQYF TGTGCCAGCAGTCGGACTAGCGGGGACACAGATACGCAGTATTTT
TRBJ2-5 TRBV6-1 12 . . CASSEGRETQYF TGTGCCAGCAGTGAAGGCAGAGAGACCCAGTACTTC
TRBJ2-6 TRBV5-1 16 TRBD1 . CASSPGTGSGANVLTF TGCGCCAGCAGCCCTGGGACAGGCTCTGGGGCCAACGTCCTGACTTTC
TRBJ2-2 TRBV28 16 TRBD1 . CASSAVRQGRTGELFF TGTGCCAGCAGTGCGGTTAGACAGGGGAGAACCGGGGAGCTGTTTTTT
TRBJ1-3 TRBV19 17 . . CASSISVVRVSGNTIYF TGTGCCAGTAGTATCTCTGTCGTGAGAGTCTCTGGAAACACCATATATTTT
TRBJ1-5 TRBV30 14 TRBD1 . CAWGLGQGAPPQHF TGTGCCTGGGGGCTCGGACAGGGGGCTCCTCCACAGCATTTT
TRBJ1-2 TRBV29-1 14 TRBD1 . CSVDPSGQVYGYTF TGCAGCGTTGACCCATCGGGACAGGTCTATGGCTACACCTTC
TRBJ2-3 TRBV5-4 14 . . CASSPTSAADTQYF TGTGCCAGCAGCCCGACTAGTGCTGCAGATACGCAGTATTTT
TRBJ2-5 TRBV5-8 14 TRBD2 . CASSSLAGRETQYF TGTGCCAGCAGCTCCCTAGCGGGACGAGAGACCCAGTACTTC
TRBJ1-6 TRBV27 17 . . CASSFQGRGSYNSPLHF TGTGCCAGCAGTTTTCAGGGGCGCGGATCCTATAATTCACCCCTCCACTTT
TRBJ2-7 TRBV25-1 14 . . CASSGQDLAYEQYF TGTGCCAGCAGTGGACAGGATCTCGCCTACGAGCAGTACTTC
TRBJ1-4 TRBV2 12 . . CASRGGSEKLFF TGTGCCAGCAGAGGAGGGAGTGAAAAACTGTTTTTT
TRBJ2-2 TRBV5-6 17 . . CASRWTLTGAGTGELFF TGTGCCAGCAGATGGACCCTTACGGGAGCAGGGACCGGGGAGCTGTTTTTT
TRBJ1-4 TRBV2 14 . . CASRKTDSNEKLFF TGTGCCAGCAGGAAGACAGATTCTAATGAAAAACTGTTTTTT
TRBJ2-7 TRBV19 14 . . CASSTRGTLYEQYF TGTGCCAGTAGTACGCGGGGCACCCTATACGAGCAGTACTTC
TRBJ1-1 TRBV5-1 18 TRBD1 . CASSLGYRGLGRGTEAFF TGCGCCAGCAGCTTGGGATACAGGGGGCTTGGGAGGGGGACTGAAGCTTTCTTT
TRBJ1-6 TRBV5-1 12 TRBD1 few CASSSGQSALHF TGCGCCAGCAGCTCGGGACAGTCGGCCCTCCACTTT
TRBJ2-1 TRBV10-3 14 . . CAIRRLQGDNEQFF TGTGCCATCAGGAGACTGCAGGGTGACAATGAGCAGTTCTTC
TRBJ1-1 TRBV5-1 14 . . CASSGTGLNTEAFF TGCGCCAGCAGCGGCACAGGGCTGAACACTGAAGCTTTCTTT
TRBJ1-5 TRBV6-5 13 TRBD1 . CASSGRGDQPQHF TGTGCCAGCAGCGGCAGGGGGGATCAGCCCCAGCATTTT
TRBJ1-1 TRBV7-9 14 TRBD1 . CASRDPGGWTEAFF TGTGCCAGCCGAGATCCAGGGGGCTGGACTGAAGCTTTCTTT
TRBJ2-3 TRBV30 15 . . CAWTQSRLGTDTQYF TGTGCCTGGACCCAAAGCAGGTTGGGCACAGATACGCAGTATTTT
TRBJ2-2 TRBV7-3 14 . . CASSLSFNTGELFF TGTGCCAGCAGCTTGAGCTTTAACACCGGGGAGCTGTTTTTT
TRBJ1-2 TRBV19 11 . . CASSIGDGYTF TGTGCCAGTAGTATAGGAGATGGCTACACCTTC
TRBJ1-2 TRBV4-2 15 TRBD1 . CASSQTGTGGYGYTF TGTGCCAGCAGCCAAACTGGGACAGGGGGCTATGGCTACACCTTC
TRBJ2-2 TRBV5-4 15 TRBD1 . CASSPTGGWTGELFF TGTGCCAGCAGCCCGACAGGGGGCTGGACCGGGGAGCTGTTTTTT